The rows below give T cell receptor beta chains drawn from one sample of a study of CXCR3-negative and CXCR3-positive naive CD8 T cells. For each CDR3 protein, TCRdb gives one entry from its re-call of the 5' RACE reads, without DNA. The listing records about 62,000 distinct CDR3 sequences. Sequencing input: naive CXCR3- CD8+ T cells from blood. These receptors were collected from a human donor in good health. Some clones in this sample may be carry-over from other donors' samples. The CDR3 runs from the conserved cysteine through the conserved F or W. Clone sizes are given selectively: once, few, many, or a class where the clone is expanded.

TRBJ2-3	.	TRBV12-5	CASGSGQGTRDTQYF
TRBJ2-5	.	TRBV28	CASSPGGLAETQYF
TRBJ2-7	.	TRBV4-3	CASSQESLLGRLSYEQYF
TRBJ2-7	.	TRBV14	CASSLSSYGNEQYF
TRBJ2-2	.	TRBV14	CASSQDLNTGELFF
TRBJ2-7	.	TRBV2	CASETGLAGLHEQYF
TRBJ2-7	.	TRBV7-9	CASSVTDGSYEQYF
TRBJ2-5	.	TRBV25-1	CASSEWSSSAGETQYF
TRBJ2-5	.	TRBV5-1	CASSFTGLDQETQYF
TRBJ1-2	.	TRBV11-3	CASSHPRGGYGYTF
TRBJ1-2	.	TRBV7-9	CASSLGRGLENYGYTF
TRBJ2-3	.	TRBV12-3/TRBV12-4	CASSFITDTQYF
TRBJ2-7	.	TRBV28	CATSFFLEQYF
TRBJ2-4	.	TRBV7-9	CASSLARGKNIQYF
TRBJ2-7	.	TRBV29-1	CSVASEQVPGEQYF
TRBJ2-3	.	TRBV29-1	CSVEDLPVRAGTDTQYF
TRBJ2-7	.	TRBV18	CASSPIGGLSYEQYF
TRBJ1-2	.	TRBV30	CAWSATGGAYGYTF
TRBJ2-3	.	TRBV28	CASSLWGTDTQYF
TRBJ2-7	.	TRBV6-5	CASSYSRRADEQYF
TRBJ1-5	.	TRBV6-5	CASSLGGLQHPQHF
TRBJ2-7	.	TRBV5-6	CASSLAGGQGWYEQYF
TRBJ1-5	.	TRBV20-1	CSAWAYGVGNQPQHF
TRBJ1-3	.	TRBV5-6	CASSFGADGRGNTIYF
TRBJ1-2	.	TRBV4-2	CASSQALLEEGYTF
TRBJ2-1	.	TRBV5-5	CASTHTDRYNEQFF
TRBJ2-3	.	TRBV7-8	CASSLGGLWTDTQYF
TRBJ2-5	.	TRBV28	CASSPGQSRVGTQYF
TRBJ2-7	.	TRBV2	CGCRGRTYEQYF
TRBJ2-1	.	TRBV19	CASSIVDGNEQFF
TRBJ2-1	.	TRBV29-1	CSVEILGWGPNNEQFF
TRBJ2-7	.	TRBV28	CASSGTVSYEQYF
TRBJ1-2	.	TRBV29-1	CSVEEGPHGYTF
TRBJ2-1	.	TRBV29-1	CSVEGGRNEQFF
TRBJ1-2	.	TRBV29-1	CSVIDRVGGYTF
TRBJ2-3	.	TRBV5-1	CASSFGGLAEDTQYF
TRBJ1-1	.	TRBV11-2	CASSPGRQGMSTEAFF
TRBJ2-3	.	TRBV10-3	CAISDPGTSGFTDTQYF
TRBJ2-2	.	TRBV12-3/TRBV12-4	CASSWRPGTGNPGELFF
TRBJ2-7	.	TRBV7-9	CASSATGSSYEQYF
TRBJ2-7	.	TRBV7-2	CASSWGQASSYEKYF
TRBJ2-1	.	TRBV27	CASTTGENEQFF
TRBJ2-2	.	TRBV14	CASSHKGALNTGELFF
TRBJ2-1	.	TRBV9	CASGWEYEQFF
TRBJ2-1	.	TRBV27	CASSLTSGNERFF
TRBJ2-7	.	TRBV5-5	CASRGPDASSYEQYF
TRBJ1-2	medium-sized	TRBV7-2	CASSLTGSSGYTF
TRBJ2-7	medium-sized	TRBV4-1	CASSPLAGGAYEQYF
TRBJ2-3	.	TRBV6-1	CASRIWALAGGSDTQYF
TRBJ1-1	.	TRBV29-1	CSVEVLNTEAFF
TRBJ2-1	.	TRBV3-1	CASSQPSWLAGAHSYNEQFF
TRBJ1-2	.	TRBV4-3	CASSQYFPANYGYTF
TRBJ2-7	.	TRBV6-2/TRBV6-3	CATEGGHYEQYF
TRBJ1-2	.	TRBV21-1	CASSILHRDINGYTF
TRBJ2-2	.	TRBV2	CASTGTSHENTGELFF
TRBJ1-2	.	TRBV12-3/TRBV12-4	CASSLGTGGHYGYTF
TRBJ2-7	.	TRBV7-8	CASSPGYEQYF
TRBJ1-2	.	TRBV29-1	CSVVGTEHYGYTF